The 15 T cell receptor beta chains reported below all come from one sample, sequenced in a study of cytomegalovirus exposure and HLA in healthy donors. The PCR ran on 60 Vbeta and 13 Jbeta primers. Clones were read by immunoSEQ multiplex PCR, and TCRdb kept only the in-frame ones, dropping some. The sample lists 210,000 or so clones, 76% seen once, with 0.63% in the top ten. Sequencing used PBMCs. The source is a young man in good health and CMV-seronegative.

This clone was seen more than once but under ten times. The chain combines TRBV27 with TRBJ1-2; maybe TRBD1 (6 bases). CDR1 and CDR2 from the germline V gene are MNHEY and SMNVEV (reference sequence). The V and J ends lost 6 bases and 4 bases respectively, with 12 bases between them. This CDR3 contains 13 residues. The chain's CDR3 is CASRPGVFYGYTF. CDR3 DNA sequence: TGTGCCAGCAGACCAGGGGTTTTCTATGGCTACACCTTC.

The rearrangement uses TRBV9 and TRBJ2-1; D is perhaps TRBD1 (5 bases). Deletions cut 0 bases from V and 5 bases from J, with 9 bases between. Germline V gives CDR1 SGDLS, CDR2 YYNGEE. The CDR3 spans 14 residues. CDR3 amino acids: CASSVGAGHNEQFF. CDR3 nucleotides: TGTGCCAGCAGCGTAGGGGCAGGGCACAATGAGCAGTTCTTC.

This chain links TRBV19 with TRBJ1-2, with 8 nucleotides matching TRBD1. Germline assignment: CDR1 LNHDA and CDR2 SQIVND (reference sequence). The length of the CDR3 is 16 residues. J gave up 4 bases and V 1 base, and 8 bases lay outside the gene matches. The CDR3 region is CASSIADRVTAYGYTF. CDR3 nucleotides: TGTGCCAGTAGTATAGCGGACAGGGTCACCGCCTATGGCTACACCTTC.

V usage is TRBV28 and J usage is TRBJ2-1, with 9 bases matching TRBD1. The CDR3 extends over 16 amino acids. The trim removed 2 bases at V and 4 bases at J, leaving 6 bases unmatched. CDR1 MDHEN and CDR2 SYDVKM come from the germline V gene. CDR3: CASSLGGGTGYNEQFF. The CDR3 region has the DNA TGTGCCAGCAGTTTAGGGGGAGGGACAGGGTACAATGAGCAGTTCTTC.

The J gene is TRBJ1-1, the V gene TRBV2; 8 positions match TRBD1. Trimming at V came to 7 bases and at J to 5 bases, leaving 9 bases not matched to a gene. The V gene's germline CDR1 is SNHLY and CDR2 FYNNEI. There are 14 residues in the CDR3. CDR3 residues: CASIIDRGWTEAFF. The CDR3 DNA is TGTGCCAGCATTATCGACAGGGGCTGGACTGAAGCTTTCTTT.

V is TRBV25-1 and J is TRBJ1-4, with D unclear. Trimming took 1 base from V and 2 from J, leaving 14 bases between them. This CDR3 contains 17 residues. Germline CDR1 reads MGHDK; CDR2 reads SYGVNS. The CDR3 sequence is CASSEFPEQFTNEKLFF. The CDR3 bases are TGTGCCAGCAGTGAATTCCCCGAACAGTTTACTAATGAAAAACTGTTTTTT.

The V gene is TRBV5-1, the J gene TRBJ1-3, with D possibly matching TRBD1 (6 bases). Germline V gene sequence: CDR1 SGHRS, CDR2 YFSETQ. The germline V and J ends were trimmed by 3 bases and 0 bases, with 13 bases remaining between them. CDR3 length equals 16 residues. The CDR3 protein is CASSSLQGFSGNTIYF. In nucleotides, the CDR3 is TGCGCCAGCAGCTCGTTACAGGGTTTCTCTGGAAACACCATATATTTT.

Notes on this clone: The same CDR3 arises from other DNA sequences in this sample as well. The chain is built from TRBV11-1 and TRBJ1-1; D perhaps matches TRBD1 (5 bases). V gave up 2 bases and J gave up 4 bases, with 11 bases separating them. The CDR3 loop spans 14 amino acids. In germline, CDR1 is SGHAT, CDR2 FQDESV (reference sequence). As DNA, the CDR3 is TGTGCCAGCAGCTTAACGGGGGATGGCACTGAAGCTTTCTTT. This codes for CASSLTGDGTEAFF. The entire variable domain, with the rest obtained from reference TRBV11-1 and TRBJ1-1, is as follows: EAEVAQSPRYKITEKSQAVAFWCDPISGHATLYWYRQILGQGPELLVQFQDESVVDDSQLPKDRFSAERLKGVDSTLKIQPAELGDSAMYLCASSLTGDGTEAFFGQGTRLTVV.

The V and J genes are TRBV30 and TRBJ1-3; no clear D. The CDR3 is 14 residues long. The V and J ends lost 2 bases and 0 bases respectively, with 8 bases between them. In germline, CDR1 is GTSNPN, CDR2 SVGIG (reference sequence). The CDR3 bases are TGTGCCTGGAGTCTGGGCCTCTCTGGAAACACCATATATTTT. Translating it yields CAWSLGLSGNTIYF.

This clone was found once. The chain joins TRBV14 to TRBJ2-7; perhaps TRBD1 as D (6 bases). With 1 base removed from V and 5 bases from J, the gap between germline ends came to 9 bases. The CDR3 is 13 residues long. CDR1 is SGHDN and CDR2 is FVKESK in the germline V gene. CDR3 DNA sequence: TGTGCCAGCAGCCAAGTCCGGGACAACGAGCAGTACTTC. It encodes CASSQVRDNEQYF.

The rearrangement links TRBV5-6 to TRBJ2-7; 8 bases map to TRBD2. V shed 0 bases, J shed 7 bases, and the junction held 12 bases outside the gene matches. CDR1 is SGHDT and CDR2 is YYEEEE in the germline V gene. This CDR3 comprises 16 residues. The CDR3 region is CASSLGLAAGVLEQYF. The CDR3 nucleotides are TGTGCCAGCAGCTTGGGTCTGGCAGCGGGAGTTTTAGAGCAGTACTTC.

The V call is TRBV9, the J call TRBJ1-6; D unclear. Trimming took 4 bases from V and 0 from J, leaving 17 bases between them. CDR1 and CDR2 (germline): SGDLS, YYNGEE. The length of the CDR3 is 18 residues. The CDR3 reads CASSPQSRPNSYNSPLHF. The CDR3 nucleotides read TGTGCCAGCAGCCCCCAGTCCAGGCCTAACTCCTATAATTCACCCCTCCACTTT.

The chain has TRBV19 and TRBJ1-4; D might be TRBD1 (6 bases). The CDR3 runs 14 residues. The V end lost 1 base, the J end lost 5 bases, and 8 bases lay between the germline ends. Germline lookup yields CDR1 LNHDA and CDR2 SQIVND (reference sequence). The CDR3 coding sequence is TGTGCCAGTAGTATAGGAACAGGGAATGAAAAACTGTTTTTT. This gives the protein CASSIGTGNEKLFF.

V is TRBV27 and J is TRBJ2-7; 9 bases agree with TRBD2. The CDR3 has 14 amino acids. Germline V CDR1 and CDR2: MNHEY, SMNVEV (reference sequence). Trimming took 3 bases from V and 3 from J; bases not matched to a gene: 3. Here the CDR3 reads CASSFSGSIYEQYF. The CDR3 bases are TGTGCCAGCAGTTTTAGCGGGAGTATCTACGAGCAGTACTTC.

This clone has more than one count but fewer than ten. V and J are TRBV7-9 and TRBJ1-1, with D uncertain. The V and J ends lost 5 bases and 5 bases respectively, with 15 bases between them. The CDR3 has 14 residues. Germline V gives CDR1 SEHNR, CDR2 FQNEAQ (reference sequence). As DNA, the CDR3 is TGTGCCAGCAGCCTAGACATGGTGAGGACTGAAGCTTTCTTT. The encoded protein is CASSLDMVRTEAFF.